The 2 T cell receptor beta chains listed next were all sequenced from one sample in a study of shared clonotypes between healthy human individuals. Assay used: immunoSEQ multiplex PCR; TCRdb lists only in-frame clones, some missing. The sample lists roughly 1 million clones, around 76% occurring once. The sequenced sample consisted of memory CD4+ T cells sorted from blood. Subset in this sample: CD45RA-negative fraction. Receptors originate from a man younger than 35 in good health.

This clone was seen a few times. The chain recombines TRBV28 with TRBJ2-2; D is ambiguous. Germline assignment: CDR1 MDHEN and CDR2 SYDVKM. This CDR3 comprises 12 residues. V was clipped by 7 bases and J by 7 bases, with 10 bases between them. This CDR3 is CASKAFSGELFF. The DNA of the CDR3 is TGTGCCAGCAAAGCCTTCAGCGGGGAGCTGTTTTTT.

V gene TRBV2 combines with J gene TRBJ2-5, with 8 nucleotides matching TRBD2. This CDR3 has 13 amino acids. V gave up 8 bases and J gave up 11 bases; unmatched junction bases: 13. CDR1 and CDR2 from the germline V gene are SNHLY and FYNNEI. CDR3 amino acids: CASEGLAGAPQYF. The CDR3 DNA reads TGTGCCAGCGAGGGGCTAGCGGGTGCTCCACAGTACTTC.